A single sample gave rise to the 26 T cell receptor beta chains below, sequenced in a study of cytomegalovirus exposure and HLA in healthy donors. PCR employed 60 Vbeta and 13 Jbeta primers. Sequencing used immunoSEQ multiplex PCR; TCRdb keeps in-frame clones, though not all of them. Among some 150,000 clones listed, about three fifths were seen once. The sequencing sample was made of PBMCs. The receptors shown here come from a woman between 25 and 40 years old in good health and CMV-seropositive.

The gene calls are TRBV5-1 and TRBJ1-4; 11 nucleotides line up with TRBD1. CDR1 is SGHRS, CDR2 YFSETQ, per germline. CDR3 length: 15 residues. Trimming at V came to 4 bases and at J to 8 bases, leaving 7 bases not matched to a gene. CDR3 sequence: CASSPGTGGGEKLFF. The CDR3 DNA is TGCGCCAGCAGCCCGGGGACAGGGGGAGGCGAAAAACTGTTTTTT.

V usage is TRBV29-1 and J usage is TRBJ1-2; no firm D call. CDR1 and CDR2 (germline): SQVTM, ANQGSEA. Trimming shortened V by 0 bases and J by 2 bases, and 7 bases separated the two germline ends. The length of the CDR3 is 13 residues. The DNA for the CDR3 is TGCAGCGTTGAAGAGAAGACAAACTATGGCTACACCTTC. Protein: CSVEEKTNYGYTF.

The V call is TRBV30, the J call TRBJ1-4; D is unclear. The CDR3 spans 15 residues. Trimming removed 2 bases at V and 8 bases at J, with 18 bases between. CDR1 is GTSNPN and CDR2 is SVGIG in the germline V gene (reference sequence). In nucleotides, the CDR3 is TGTGCCTGGAGTCCACCAGTTTTTTGGAGGGAAAAACTGTTTTTT. Amino acid sequence: CAWSPPVFWREKLFF. Complete variable domain (other parts from reference TRBV30 and TRBJ1-4): SQTIHQWPATLVQPVGSPLSLECTVEGTSNPNLYWYRQAAGRGLQLLFYSVGIGQISSEVPQNLSASRPQDRQFILSSKKLLLSDSGFYLCAWSPPVFWREKLFFGSGTQLSVL.

The rearrangement links TRBV4-1 to TRBJ1-5; D gene uncertain. V lost 1 base, J lost 5 bases, and 3 bases lay in between. CDR1 and CDR2 (germline): MGHRA, YSYEKL. This CDR3 region has 12 residues. The CDR3 spells CASSQGDQPQHF. The CDR3 DNA is TGCGCCAGCAGCCAAGGAGATCAGCCCCAGCATTTT.

CDR3 residues: CASSPDRGYEQYF. In nucleotides, the CDR3 is TGTGCCAGCAGCCCGGACAGGGGTTACGAGCAGTACTTC. The chain recombines TRBV7-7 with TRBJ2-7; 9 positions match TRBD1. Losses at the gene ends were 5 bases for V and 4 bases for J; bases not matched to a gene: 3. CDR3 length: 13 amino acids. Germline V gives CDR1 SSHAT, CDR2 FNYEAQ (reference sequence).

The chain uses TRBV10-1 and TRBJ1-2; D not certain. Looked up from germline, CDR1 is WNHNN and CDR2 is SYGVQD (reference sequence). Trimming shortened V by 8 bases and J by 2 bases, and 15 bases separated the two germline ends. The CDR3 runs 14 residues. The CDR3 coding sequence is TGCGCCAGCCCTCGCGGACTGGGAAACTATGGCTACACCTTC. Translation: CASPRGLGNYGYTF.

The chain uses TRBV5-1 and TRBJ1-1; weak D call: TRBD1 (6 bases). Germline lookup yields CDR1 SGHRS and CDR2 YFSETQ. The length of the CDR3 is 13 residues. The ends were cut back, 8 bases at V and 5 bases at J, with 16 bases in the middle. CDR3 sequence reads: CASTPGDGTEAFF. In DNA, the CDR3 is TGCGCCAGTACCCCAGGGGATGGGACTGAAGCTTTCTTT.

This clone was counted only a few times. The CDR3 region is CASSVREVDRGYQKRVTQYF. The CDR3 region has the DNA TGTGCCAGCAGTGTTCGTGAGGTGGACCGGGGGTATCAGAAGCGGGTGACCCAGTACTTC. This chain uses TRBV2 with TRBJ2-5; D is perhaps TRBD2 (6 bases). Trimming removed 4 bases from V and 7 bases from J, with 34 bases in between. CDR3 size: 20 residues. Germline CDR1 is SNHLY and CDR2 is FYNNEI.

The chain recombines TRBV6-6 with TRBJ2-2, with D uncertain. The V end lost 6 bases, the J end lost 4 bases, and 9 bases lay between the germline ends. Germline V gene data show CDR1 as MNHNY and CDR2 as SVGAGI (reference sequence). CDR3 length: 13 amino acids. The CDR3 DNA follows: TGTGCCAGCAGCCCCGTCCCCACCGGGGAGCTGTTTTTT. It codes for CASSPVPTGELFF.

This clone has only a few counts. The same CDR3 arises from other DNA sequences in this sample as well. The genes are TRBV2 and TRBJ1-1, with D maybe TRBD1 (6 bases). V was clipped by 4 bases and J by 1 base, with 7 bases between them. Germline V CDR1 and CDR2: SNHLY, FYNNEI. The CDR3 has 13 residues. CDR3 loop: CASSGDTNTEAFF. CDR3 DNA sequence: TGTGCCAGCAGTGGGGACACGAACACTGAAGCTTTCTTT.

The genes are TRBV29-1 and TRBJ2-5, with 10 bases aligning to TRBD2. In germline, CDR1 is SQVTM, CDR2 ANQGSEA. CDR3 length: 12 residues. The CDR3 spells CTSSGREETQYF. The CDR3 nucleotides read TGCACCTCTAGCGGGAGAGAAGAGACCCAGTACTTC.

Points on this clone: Other DNA sequences in the sample encode the same CDR3. The rearrangement joins TRBV7-7 to TRBJ1-1; unclear D gene. In germline, CDR1 is SSHAT, CDR2 FNYEAQ (reference sequence). Trimming cost V 2 bases and J 0 bases, with 4 bases left between them. This CDR3 spans 13 amino acids. CDR3 bases: TGTGCCAGCAGCTTATCCGTGAACACTGAAGCTTTCTTT. The encoded protein is CASSLSVNTEAFF.

This clone was counted a few times. This chain joins TRBV18 and TRBJ1-5, with a tentative D call TRBD1 (5 bases). V was clipped by 1 base and J by 5 bases, with 12 bases between them. The germline gives CDR1 KGHSH, CDR2 LQKENI. This CDR3 comprises 15 residues. The CDR3 region is CASSPQSGGDQPQHF. The DNA of the CDR3 is TGTGCCAGCTCACCACAGTCGGGGGGGGATCAGCCCCAGCATTTT.

V usage is TRBV5-8 and J usage is TRBJ2-7, with a weak D call TRBD1 (6 bases). The CDR3 has 13 residues. Germline V lookup: CDR1 SGHTS, CDR2 YDEGEE. Deletions cut 4 bases from V and 2 bases from J, with 10 bases between. As DNA, the CDR3 is TGTGCCAGCAGCCGGACAGTCACCTACGAGCAGTACTTC. Translation: CASSRTVTYEQYF.

Only a few counts were recorded for this clone. The chain combines TRBV6-4 with TRBJ2-1; 15 bases match TRBD2. Germline values: CDR1 MRHNA, CDR2 SNTAGT. With V trimmed by 4 bases and J by 6 bases, 1 base remained unmatched. CDR3 length: 15 residues. CDR3 loop: CASSGTSGGANEQFF. The CDR3 DNA reads TGTGCCAGCAGTGGGACTAGCGGGGGGGCCAATGAGCAGTTCTTC.

This clone showed up just a few times. The chain uses TRBV19 and TRBJ1-3; possible D gene TRBD1, 5 bases. Between the trimmed V and J ends, which lost 7 bases and 1 base, there was a span of 17 bases. Germline lookup yields CDR1 LNHDA and CDR2 SQIVND (reference sequence). CDR3 length equals 16 residues. The CDR3 coding sequence is TGTGCCAGTACTGCTAGGGGTTTCTCGTCTGGAAACACCATATATTTT. It is translated as CASTARGFSSGNTIYF. Variable domain in full (rest from reference TRBV19 and TRBJ1-3): DGGITQSPKYLFRKEGQNVTLSCEQNLNHDAMYWYRQDPGQGLRLIYYSQIVNDFQKGDIAEGYSVSREKKESFPLTVTSAQKNPTAFYLCASTARGFSSGNTIYFGEGSWLTVV.

The rearrangement joins TRBV7-9 to TRBJ2-2; perhaps TRBD1 as D (5 bases). V shed 5 bases and J shed 0 bases, with 7 bases lying between them. The germline gives CDR1 SEHNR, CDR2 FQNEAQ (reference sequence). This CDR3 region has 14 residues. Written as DNA, the CDR3 is TGTGCCAGCAGCCCGGACACGAACACCGGGGAGCTGTTTTTT. Translated, it gives CASSPDTNTGELFF.

V is TRBV5-4 and J is TRBJ2-5, with D unresolved. Germline CDR1 and CDR2: SGHNT and YYREEE (reference sequence). The germline V and J ends were trimmed by 0 bases and 3 bases, with 12 bases remaining between them. The CDR3 is 15 amino acids. CDR3 bases: TGTGCCAGCAGCTTGGAACCGGTTACTAAAGAGACCCAGTACTTC. As protein: CASSLEPVTKETQYF.

V gene TRBV6-5 combines with J gene TRBJ2-2, with 7 bases lining up with TRBD2. The germline V gene encodes CDR1 MNHEY and CDR2 SVGAGI. There are 15 residues in the CDR3. V shed 5 bases, J shed 1 base, and the junction held 4 bases outside the gene matches. CDR3 residues: CASSRLAENTGELFF. CDR3 coding DNA: TGTGCCAGCAGTCGACTAGCAGAGAACACCGGGGAGCTGTTTTTT.

This clone was observed once. The chain joins TRBV6-1 to TRBJ2-7; 7 bases match TRBD2. Losses at the gene ends were 7 bases for V and 2 bases for J; bases not matched to a gene: 2. The CDR3 has 12 residues. Germline CDR1 and CDR2: MNHNS and SASEGT. CDR3 coding DNA: TGTGCCAGCACGCTAGCGGCCTACGAGCAGTACTTC. Its translation: CASTLAAYEQYF.

The genes are TRBV9 and TRBJ1-4, with 7 bases identical to TRBD1. The V and J ends lost 3 bases and 2 bases, in that order; junction bases with no gene match: 4. The CDR3 sequence is 15 residues long. CDR1 is SGDLS, CDR2 YYNGEE, per germline. This CDR3 reads CASSARGPTNEKLFF. The CDR3 region has the DNA TGTGCCAGCAGCGCTAGGGGGCCGACTAATGAAAAACTGTTTTTT.

In its sample, this clone was seen a few times. This rearrangement joins TRBV7-2 to TRBJ2-1; 8 bases are a match to TRBD2. The CDR3 runs 15 residues. The germline V gene encodes CDR1 SGHTA and CDR2 FQGNSA. V dropped 5 bases and J dropped 6; count of bases not matched to a gene: 9. CDR3 residues: CASSPGLASSNEQFF. In DNA form, the CDR3 reads TGTGCCAGCAGCCCCGGACTAGCAAGTAGCAATGAGCAGTTCTTC.

This clone showed up just a few times. This chain links TRBV7-9 with TRBJ2-3; 8 bases agree with TRBD2. The CDR3 runs 18 residues. Germline-derived CDR1 and CDR2 are SEHNR and FQNEAQ (reference sequence). The V and J ends lost 4 bases and 3 bases, in that order; junction bases with no gene match: 15. This chain's CDR3 is CASSSGFGGAPGTDTQYF. In DNA, the CDR3 is TGTGCCAGCAGCTCCGGCTTCGGGGGGGCCCCCGGTACAGATACGCAGTATTTT. The full variable domain, its missing parts supplied by reference TRBV7-9 and TRBJ2-3, is DTGVSQNPRHKITKRGQNVTFRCDPISEHNRLYWYRQTLGQGPEFLTYFQNEAQLEKSRLLSDRFSAERPKGSFSTLEIQRTEQGDSAMYLCASSSGFGGAPGTDTQYFGPGTRLTVL.

Only a few counts were recorded for this clone. CDR3 in amino acids: CASSGRTAVFLHGELFF. In DNA, the CDR3 is TGTGCCAGCAGTGGGCGGACAGCTGTATTTTTACACGGGGAGCTGTTTTTT. The chain joins TRBV6-1 to TRBJ2-2; D is perhaps TRBD1 (6 bases). Germline V gives CDR1 MNHNS, CDR2 SASEGT. V shed 4 bases and J shed 7 bases, with 22 bases lying between them. The CDR3 sequence is 17 residues long.

The rearrangement links TRBV6-1 to TRBJ2-7; D gene ambiguous. CDR3 size: 14 residues. Germline CDR1 is MNHNS and CDR2 is SASEGT. V dropped 3 bases and J dropped 3 bases, with 12 bases sitting between them. CDR3 in DNA: TGTGCCAGCAGTGATGTAAGACTCTTCTACGAGCAGTACTTC. Translating gives CASSDVRLFYEQYF.

A single count supports this clone. The chain links TRBV5-4 to TRBJ2-7, with 7 bases fitting TRBD1. This CDR3 is 14 amino acids long. Germline CDR1 and CDR2: SGHNT and YYREEE (reference sequence). V dropped 3 bases and J dropped 2; count of bases not matched to a gene: 5. In DNA form, the CDR3 reads TGTGCCAGCAGCTGGGACAGCGTTCCCTACGAGCAGTACTTC. As protein: CASSWDSVPYEQYF. Full variable domain (remainder filled in from reference TRBV5-4 and TRBJ2-7): ETGVTQSPTHLIKTRGQQVTLRCSSQSGHNTVSWYQQALGQGPQFIFQYYREEENGRGNFPPRFSGLQFPNYSSELNVNALELDDSALYLCASSWDSVPYEQYFGPGTRLTVT.